This TCR beta chain emerged from a study of beta chain features in type 1 diabetes. All of the isolated RNA was reverse transcribed, so expressed TCRB transcripts were sequenced. Here immunoSEQ multiplex PCR was the method, and the copy in TCRdb shows in-frame clones only, minus some. The sample holds over 150,000 clones; around 13% are singletons and the top ten take 0.6% to 0.8%. The CDR3 runs to 15 residues. CDR1 MGHRA and CDR2 YSYEKL come from the germline V gene. V lost 4 bases and J lost 5, with 15 bases in between. The clonotype comes from a woman under 30 in good health. The chain recombines TRBV4-1 with TRBJ2-1, with D possibly matching TRBD2 (6 bases). Sequences were obtained from central memory CD4+ T cells from blood. DNA of the CDR3: TGCGCCAGCAGCCCCATCGGGAGTCCCCACAATGAGCAGTTCTTC. Translated, it gives CASSPIGSPHNEQFF.